This is a list of T cell receptor beta chains from one sample in a study of shared clonotypes between healthy human individuals. Assay used: immunoSEQ multiplex PCR; TCRdb lists only in-frame clones, some missing. The sample lists 2 million to 3 million clones, approximately 93% seen once, with 0.35% to 0.45% in the top ten. Sequenced input: naive CD4+ T cells from PBMCs. Source of these receptors: a man aged 18 to 30 in good health. Some clones in this sample may be carry-over from other donors' samples. CDR3s include the opening cysteine and the closing phenylalanine or tryptophan. A D gene is named only where the DNA matches it firmly. Clone size is stated in some rows and not others, as once, few, many or a class when expanded.

V gene	D gene	J gene	clone size	CDR3 protein	CDR3 DNA
TRBV7-2	-	TRBJ2-1	-	CASSLGQGTIYNEQFF	TGTGCCAGCAGCTTAGGGCAGGGGACAATCTACAATGAGCAGTTCTTC
TRBV7-2	-	TRBJ2-7	-	CASSMRTGPYEQYF	TGTGCCAGCAGCATGAGGACCGGCCCCTACGAGCAGTACTTC
TRBV30	-	TRBJ2-3	once	CAWSPRRWVTDTQYF	TGTGCCTGGAGTCCCCGGAGGTGGGTGACAGATACGCAGTATTTT
TRBV25-1	TRBD1	TRBJ2-7	-	CASSHSGTGVYEQYF	TGTGCCAGCAGCCACTCCGGGACAGGAGTTTACGAGCAGTACTTC
TRBV28	-	TRBJ2-7	-	CASRSGAYEQYF	TGTGCCAGCCGCAGCGGAGCCTACGAGCAGTACTTC
TRBV6-6	-	TRBJ1-1	-	CASSGREEAFF	TGTGCCAGCAGTGGCCGGGAAGAAGCTTTCTTT
TRBV6-5	-	TRBJ1-1	-	CASCRGMNTEAFF	TGTGCCAGCTGCAGGGGAATGAACACTGAAGCTTTCTTT
TRBV9	-	TRBJ1-1	-	CASSGPLGRSTEAFF	TGTGCCAGCAGCGGCCCTCTTGGCAGGAGCACTGAAGCTTTCTTT
TRBV9	-	TRBJ2-3	-	CASSVGGNSRDTQYF	TGTGCCAGCAGCGTCGGGGGTAATAGTAGAGATACGCAGTATTTT
TRBV7-8	-	TRBJ1-2	-	CASSPRGGDGGYTF	TGTGCCAGCAGCCCCCGGGGGGGGGACGGAGGCTACACCTTC
TRBV2	TRBD1	TRBJ1-5	once	CALGTAVKFYSNQPQHF	TGTGCCCTTGGGACAGCAGTCAAGTTTTATAGCAATCAGCCCCAGCATTTT
TRBV7-6	-	TRBJ2-7	-	CASSLAHTYEQYF	TGTGCCAGCAGCTTAGCCCATACCTACGAGCAGTACTTC
TRBV21-1	-	TRBJ2-7	-	CASSKGDRGYEQYF	TGTGCCAGCAGCAAAGGGGACAGAGGCTACGAGCAGTACTTC
TRBV18	-	TRBJ2-7	-	CASSPQAAEHEQYF	TGTGCCAGCTCACCACAAGCGGCGGAACACGAGCAGTACTTC
TRBV18	-	TRBJ1-1	once	CASNGEGTEAFF	TGTGCCAGTAATGGAGAGGGGACTGAAGCTTTCTTT
TRBV28	-	TRBJ2-7	-	CASLSPTSYEQYF	TGTGCCAGCCTTTCGCCCACCTCCTACGAGCAGTACTTC
TRBV30	TRBD1	TRBJ2-2	-	CAWSRPQGPRLFF	TGTGCCTGGAGTCGGCCACAGGGGCCGAGGCTGTTTTTT
TRBV28	-	TRBJ2-1	-	CASSWAPLSGQQFF	TGTGCCAGCAGTTGGGCTCCCCTAAGTGGTCAGCAGTTCTTC
TRBV28	TRBD1	TRBJ2-7	-	CASSTPGQGGYEQYF	TGTGCCAGCAGCACCCCGGGACAGGGCGGATACGAGCAGTACTTC
TRBV25-1	-	TRBJ2-7	-	CASSESGSYEQYF	TGTGCCAGCAGTGAGAGCGGATCCTACGAGCAGTACTTC
TRBV5-1	-	TRBJ2-7	-	CASSMTRTYEQYF	TGCGCCAGCAGCATGACACGGACCTACGAGCAGTACTTC
TRBV28	TRBD1	TRBJ1-1	-	CASRDRLTLAFF	TGTGCCAGCAGGGACAGGCTTACGTTGGCTTTCTTT
TRBV2	TRBD1	TRBJ2-1	once	CASTGQGVNEQFF	TGTGCCAGTACAGGACAGGGGGTGAATGAGCAGTTCTTC
TRBV7-9	TRBD1	TRBJ1-2	once	CASSLEGGQAYGYTF	TGTGCCAGCAGCTTAGAAGGAGGACAGGCCTATGGCTACACCTTC
TRBV5-1	-	TRBJ1-5	-	CASSPDGGPNQPQHF	TGCGCCAGCAGCCCAGACGGAGGGCCAAATCAGCCCCAGCATTTT
TRBV6-5	TRBD1	TRBJ2-2	once	CASRGQGATGELFF	TGTGCCAGCAGGGGACAGGGCGCGACCGGGGAGCTGTTTTTT
TRBV5-1	TRBD2	TRBJ2-2	-	CASSRGREELFF	TGCGCCAGCAGCCGCGGGAGGGAGGAGCTGTTTTTT
TRBV6-5	TRBD1	TRBJ2-7	-	CASSYLTGTEPYEQYF	TGTGCCAGCAGTTATCTTACCGGGACAGAACCCTACGAGCAGTACTTC
TRBV5-1	-	TRBJ2-2	-	CASSLGGDRFTGELFF	TGCGCCAGCAGCTTGGGAGGAGACAGGTTCACCGGGGAGCTGTTTTTT
TRBV9	TRBD2	TRBJ2-7	-	CASSPRPGTRVSYEQYF	TGTGCCAGCAGCCCCCGCCCCGGGACTAGAGTCTCCTACGAGCAGTACTTC
TRBV10-2	-	TRBJ1-4	-	CASSDPGEANEKLFF	TGCGCCAGCAGTGACCCTGGGGAGGCTAATGAAAAACTGTTTTTT